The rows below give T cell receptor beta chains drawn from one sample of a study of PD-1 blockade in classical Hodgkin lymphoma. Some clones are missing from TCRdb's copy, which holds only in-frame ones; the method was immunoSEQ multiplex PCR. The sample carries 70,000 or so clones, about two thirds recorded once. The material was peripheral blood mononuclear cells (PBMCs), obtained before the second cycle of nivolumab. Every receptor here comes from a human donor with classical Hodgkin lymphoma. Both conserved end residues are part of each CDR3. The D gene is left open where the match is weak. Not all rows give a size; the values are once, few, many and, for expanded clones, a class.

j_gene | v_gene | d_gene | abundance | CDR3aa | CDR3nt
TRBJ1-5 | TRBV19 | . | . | CASSPHGWGNLYSNQPQHF | TGTGCCAGTAGTCCACATGGATGGGGCAACCTTTATAGCAATCAGCCCCAGCATTTT
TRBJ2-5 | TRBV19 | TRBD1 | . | CASKGQGGETQYF | TGTGCCAGTAAGGGACAGGGAGGTGAGACCCAGTACTTC
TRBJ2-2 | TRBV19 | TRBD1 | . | CATTRQGQYGELFF | TGTGCCACTACCCGACAGGGGCAGTACGGGGAGCTGTTTTTT
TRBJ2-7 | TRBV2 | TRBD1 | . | CASSDSGQGAYEQYF | TGTGCCAGCAGTGACTCGGGACAGGGGGCCTACGAGCAGTACTTC
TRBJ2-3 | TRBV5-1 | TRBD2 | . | CASSFLAGGDTQYF | TGCGCCAGCAGCTTTCTAGCGGGAGGAGATACGCAGTATTTT
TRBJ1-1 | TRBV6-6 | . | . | CASSYPPENTEAFF | TGTGCCAGCAGTTACCCCCCGGAGAACACTGAAGCTTTCTTT
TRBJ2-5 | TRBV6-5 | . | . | CASSHGRRAETQYF | TGTGCCAGCAGTCACGGGAGAAGAGCTGAGACCCAGTACTTC
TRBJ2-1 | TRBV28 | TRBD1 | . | CASSTQTGTVVGEQFF | TGTGCCAGCAGCACTCAAACCGGGACAGTTGTTGGTGAGCAGTTCTTC
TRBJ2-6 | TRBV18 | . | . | CASSRSDAPGANVLTF | TGTGCCAGCTCACGTTCGGACGCGCCTGGGGCCAACGTCCTGACTTTC
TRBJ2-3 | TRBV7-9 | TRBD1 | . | CASSDRDSFTDTQYF | TGTGCCAGCAGCGACCGGGACAGCTTCACAGATACGCAGTATTTT
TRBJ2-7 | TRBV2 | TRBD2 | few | CASSSGGSSYEQYF | TGTGCCAGCAGTAGCGGGGGCAGCTCCTACGAGCAGTACTTC
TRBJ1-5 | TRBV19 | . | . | CASTVRTTRGNQPQHF | TGTGCCAGTACAGTAAGGACCACGCGAGGGAATCAGCCCCAGCATTTT
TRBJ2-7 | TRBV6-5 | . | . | CASSLRQGGSYEQYF | TGTGCCAGCAGCCTCCGACAGGGAGGCTCCTACGAGCAGTACTTC
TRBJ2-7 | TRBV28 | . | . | CASSSTGRGTYEQYF | TGTGCCAGCAGTTCTACAGGAAGGGGGACCTACGAGCAGTACTTC
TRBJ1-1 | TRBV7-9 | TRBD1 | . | CASSYRGILTEAFF | TGTGCCAGCAGCTACAGGGGGATCTTGACTGAAGCTTTCTTT
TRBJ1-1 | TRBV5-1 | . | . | CASSGGIQEGTEAFF | TGCGCCAGCAGCGGCGGGATACAGGAAGGCACTGAAGCTTTCTTT
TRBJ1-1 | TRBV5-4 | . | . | CASSLERSTEAFF | TGTGCCAGCAGCTTGGAACGAAGCACTGAAGCTTTCTTT
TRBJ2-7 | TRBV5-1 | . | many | CASSLRDGSYEQYF | TGCGCCAGCAGCTTGCGGGACGGGAGCTACGAGCAGTACTTC
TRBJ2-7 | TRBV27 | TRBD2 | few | CASSLWGGQNEQYF | TGTGCCAGCAGTTTATGGGGAGGGCAAAACGAGCAGTACTTC
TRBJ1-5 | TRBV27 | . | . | CASSITRDGNQPQHF | TGTGCCAGCAGTATTACCCGGGACGGCAATCAGCCCCAGCATTTT
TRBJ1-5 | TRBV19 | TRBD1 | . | CASSIPGQGFYSNQPQHF | TGTGCCAGTAGTATACCGGGACAGGGATTTTATAGCAATCAGCCCCAGCATTTT
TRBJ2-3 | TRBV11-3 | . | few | CASSPYDADTQYF | TGTGCCAGCAGCCCTTACGACGCAGATACGCAGTATTTT
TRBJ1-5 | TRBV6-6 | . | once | CASSQVASNQPQHF | TGTGCCAGCAGCCAAGTGGCGAGCAATCAGCCCCAGCATTTT
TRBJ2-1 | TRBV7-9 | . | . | CASSLEGGGEQFF | TGTGCCAGCAGCTTAGAGGGTGGGGGCGAGCAGTTCTTC
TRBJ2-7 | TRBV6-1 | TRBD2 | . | CASSPTGTRAYEQYF | TGTGCCAGCAGTCCAACCGGGACTAGAGCCTACGAGCAGTACTTC
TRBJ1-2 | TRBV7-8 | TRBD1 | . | CASSLARDSGGYTF | TGTGCCAGCAGCTTAGCCCGGGACAGCGGAGGCTACACCTTC
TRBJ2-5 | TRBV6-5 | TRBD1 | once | CASSYTGVETQYF | TGTGCCAGCAGTTACACAGGGGTTGAGACCCAGTACTTC
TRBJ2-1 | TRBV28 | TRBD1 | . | CASSSPSGYRGFNEQFF | TGTGCCAGCAGTTCCCCATCCGGGTACAGGGGGTTCAATGAGCAGTTCTTC
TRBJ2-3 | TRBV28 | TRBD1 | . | CASSRGQSTDTQYF | TGTGCCAGCAGCCGGGGACAGAGCACAGATACGCAGTATTTT
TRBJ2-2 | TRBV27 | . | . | CASSYLQPGELFF | TGTGCCAGCAGTTACCTTCAACCCGGGGAGCTGTTTTTT
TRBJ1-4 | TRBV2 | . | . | CASTYNEKLFF | TGTGCCAGCACTTATAATGAAAAACTGTTTTTT
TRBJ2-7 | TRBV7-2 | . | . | CASSLPSAGEQYF | TGTGCCAGCAGCTTACCCTCCGCTGGAGAGCAGTACTTC
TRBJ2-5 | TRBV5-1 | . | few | CASSLDWEGGETQYF | TGCGCCAGCAGCTTGGACTGGGAGGGGGGAGAGACCCAGTACTTC
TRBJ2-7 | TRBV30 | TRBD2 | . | CACPGGTGTNLYEQYF | TGTGCCTGCCCGGGGGGAACAGGTACGAACCTCTACGAGCAGTACTTC
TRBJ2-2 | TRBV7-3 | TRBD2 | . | CASSTTSGANTGELFF | TGTGCCAGCAGCACGACTAGCGGGGCGAACACCGGGGAGCTGTTTTTT
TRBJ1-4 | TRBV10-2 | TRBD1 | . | CASSGTGWKLFF | TGCGCCAGCAGTGGGACAGGGTGGAAACTGTTTTTT
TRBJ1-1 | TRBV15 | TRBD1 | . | CATSPRTGNTEAFF | TGTGCCACCAGCCCCCGGACAGGGAACACTGAAGCTTTCTTT
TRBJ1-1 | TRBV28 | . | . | CASSLWGSRADF | TGTGCCAGCAGTTTATGGGGGTCAAGAGCCGATTTT
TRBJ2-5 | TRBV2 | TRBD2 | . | CASELLTSGQETQYF | TGTGCCAGCGAACTTTTGACTAGCGGGCAAGAGACCCAGTACTTC
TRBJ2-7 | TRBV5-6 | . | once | CASSSSGWDVDEQYF | TGTGCCAGCAGTTCCTCCGGGTGGGACGTCGACGAGCAGTACTTC
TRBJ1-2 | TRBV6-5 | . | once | CASTPRGEGYTF | TGTGCCAGCACCCCTCGGGGGGAAGGCTACACCTTC
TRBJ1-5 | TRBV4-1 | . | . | CASSQTWGGQPQHF | TGCGCCAGCAGCCAAACTTGGGGAGGCCAGCCCCAGCATTTT
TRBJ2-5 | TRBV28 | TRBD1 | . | CASSPSRTGRETQYF | TGTGCCAGCAGTCCGTCGAGGACAGGGCGAGAGACCCAGTACTTC
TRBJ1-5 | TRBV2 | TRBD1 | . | CASSPRQGAGQPQHF | TGTGCCAGCAGTCCTAGACAGGGAGCAGGTCAGCCCCAGCATTTT
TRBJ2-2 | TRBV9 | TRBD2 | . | CASSSWTSINTGELFF | TGTGCCAGCAGCTCATGGACTAGCATTAACACCGGGGAGCTGTTTTTT
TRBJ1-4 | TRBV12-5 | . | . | CASGPQGSTNEKLFF | TGTGCTAGTGGTCCTCAGGGAAGCACTAATGAAAAACTGTTTTTT
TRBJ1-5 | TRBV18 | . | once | CASSRGENQPQHF | TGTGCCAGCTCACGGGGGGAAAATCAGCCCCAGCATTTT
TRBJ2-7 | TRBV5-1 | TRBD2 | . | CASSPGTSSEQYF | TGCGCCAGCAGCCCTGGGACTAGTAGCGAGCAGTACTTC
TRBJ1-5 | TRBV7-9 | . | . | CASSSTGGQPQHF | TGTGCCAGCAGCTCGACAGGAGGTCAGCCCCAGCATTTT
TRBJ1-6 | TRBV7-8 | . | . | CASSLEGLSPLHF | TGTGCCAGCAGCTTAGAGGGGCTTTCACCCCTCCACTTT
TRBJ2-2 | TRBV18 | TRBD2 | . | CASSFGLAGGTGELFF | TGTGCCAGCTCTTTCGGACTAGCGGGAGGTACCGGGGAGCTGTTTTTT